What follows are 30 T cell receptor beta chains derived from one specimen sequenced in a study of blood T cell repertoires in COVID-19. Assay used: immunoSEQ multiplex PCR; TCRdb lists only in-frame clones, some missing. The sample yields under 200,000 clones, around 80% seen once. Sequencing input: peripheral blood. These receptors came from a man in his 70s with active or convalescent COVID-19.

The J gene is TRBJ2-3, the V gene TRBV7-2; 11 positions match TRBD2. The CDR3 runs to 15 residues. After removal of 5 bases from V and 6 bases from J, the junction contained 7 bases not matched to a gene. CDR1 is SGHTA, CDR2 FQGNSA, per germline. CDR3 loop: CASSMGLAERDTQYF. In DNA, the CDR3 is TGTGCCAGCAGCATGGGACTAGCGGAGAGGGATACGCAGTATTTT.

The V gene is TRBV9, the J gene TRBJ2-1; 7 bases are shared with TRBD1. The CDR3 is 14 residues long. J was trimmed by 2 bases and V by 7 bases; bases with no gene match: 6. In germline, CDR1 is SGDLS, CDR2 YYNGEE. The CDR3 spells CASGITGAYNEQFF. DNA of the CDR3: TGTGCCAGCGGAATTACAGGGGCCTACAATGAGCAGTTCTTC.

This chain joins TRBV10-1 and TRBJ2-5, with a possible D match to TRBD1 (6 bases). Germline V lookup: CDR1 WNHNN, CDR2 SYGVQD (reference sequence). The CDR3 runs 13 residues. Trimming pared 5 bases from V and 5 bases from J, leaving 12 bases between. The CDR3 nucleotides are TGCGCCAGCAGTCGGACAGACCGGGAGACCCAGTACTTC. Amino acid sequence: CASSRTDRETQYF.

The genes are TRBV2 and TRBJ1-5, with 7 nucleotides matching TRBD1. The CDR3 runs 16 residues. Germline assignment: CDR1 SNHLY and CDR2 FYNNEI. The ends lost 6 bases at V and 3 bases at J; junction bases unmatched: 11. CDR3 protein: CASSPTGTVNNQPQHF. The CDR3 DNA is TGTGCCAGCAGCCCGACCGGGACAGTCAACAATCAGCCCCAGCATTTT.

V and J are TRBV18 and TRBJ2-5; 9 nucleotides agree with TRBD2. Looked up from germline, CDR1 is KGHSH and CDR2 is LQKENI. The J segment lost 0 bases and the V segment lost 3 bases, leaving 5 bases of the junction unmatched. This CDR3 has 16 amino acids. The CDR3 DNA is TGTGCCAGCTCACCTCTCCCTAGCGGGGACCAAGAGACCCAGTACTTC. Translated, it gives CASSPLPSGDQETQYF.

The V call is TRBV19, the J call TRBJ2-4; 7 nucleotides match TRBD2. V gave up 6 bases and J gave up 7 bases; unmatched junction bases: 6. This CDR3 has 13 residues. Germline V gene lookup returns CDR1 LNHDA and CDR2 SQIVND (reference sequence). The CDR3 DNA reads as TGTGCCAGTAGACCAAGCGGGAACAACATTCAGTACTTC. This sequence encodes CASRPSGNNIQYF. The full variable domain, rest sourced from reference TRBV19 and TRBJ2-4, is DGGITQSPKYLFRKEGQNVTLSCEQNLNHDAMYWYRQDPGQGLRLIYYSQIVNDFQKGDIAEGYSVSREKKESFPLTVTSAQKNPTAFYLCASRPSGNNIQYFGAGTRLSVL.

The chain uses TRBV6-5 and TRBJ2-7, with 8 positions matching TRBD2. Germline lookup yields CDR1 MNHEY and CDR2 SVGAGI. The CDR3 is 15 residues long. V was pared by 4 bases and J by 3 bases, with 8 bases of the junction left unmatched. The CDR3 sequence is CASSSEPGLVYEQYF. The CDR3 DNA is TGTGCCAGCAGTTCTGAACCGGGACTAGTCTACGAGCAGTACTTC.

In this sample, this clone turned up a few times. The chain has TRBV6-5 and TRBJ1-4; TRBD1 agrees at 7 bases. Germline V CDR1 and CDR2: MNHEY, SVGAGI. With V trimmed by 4 bases and J by 8 bases, 10 bases remained unmatched. CDR3 length: 15 amino acids. CDR3 in amino acids: CASSSLGTALEKLFF. The CDR3 DNA reads as TGTGCCAGCAGTTCCCTCGGGACAGCCCTCGAAAAACTGTTTTTT.

This clone showed up just a few times. The chain is built from TRBV2 and TRBJ2-7; 14 nucleotides align to TRBD2. From germline, CDR1 is SNHLY and CDR2 FYNNEI. The CDR3 totals 16 residues. V lost 0 bases and J lost 7; bases outside the gene matches: 5. DNA for the CDR3: TGTGCCAGCAGTGAAGCGGGACTAGCGGGAGTGGATGAGCAGTACTTC. Protein product: CASSEAGLAGVDEQYF.

The chain recombines TRBV6-1 with TRBJ1-3; 7 nucleotides agree with TRBD1. This CDR3 comprises 16 residues. Germline-derived CDR1 and CDR2 are MNHNS and SASEGT. V trimming: 3 bases; J trimming: 1 base; junction bases outside the gene matches: 6. CDR3 region: CASSDWTGVSGNTIYF. In nucleotides, the CDR3 is TGTGCCAGCAGTGATTGGACAGGAGTGTCTGGAAACACCATATATTTT.

The rearrangement joins TRBV14 to TRBJ1-4, with 7 bases identical to TRBD1. This CDR3 comprises 15 residues. With V trimmed by 1 base and J by 2 bases, 1 base remained unmatched. Germline values: CDR1 SGHDN, CDR2 FVKESK. The CDR3 sequence is CASSQVGGTNEKLFF. The CDR3 coding sequence is TGTGCCAGCAGCCAAGTAGGGGGCACTAATGAAAAACTGTTTTTT. The full variable domain, rest sourced from reference TRBV14 and TRBJ1-4, is EAGVTQFPSHSVIEKGQTVTLRCDPISGHDNLYWYRRVMGKEIKFLLHFVKESKQDESGMPNNRFLAERTGGTYSTLKVQPAELEDSGVYFCASSQVGGTNEKLFFGSGTQLSVL.

The chain has TRBV6-1 and TRBJ2-7; 7 bases align to TRBD1. Germline values: CDR1 MNHNS, CDR2 SASEGT. Trimming removed 1 base from V and 1 base from J; junction bases left unmatched: 1. The CDR3 covers 14 residues. Written as DNA, the CDR3 is TGTGCCAGCAGTGAAGGGGACAGTTCCTACGAGCAGTACTTC. This sequence encodes CASSEGDSSYEQYF.

The gene calls are TRBV27 and TRBJ2-5; 8 bases fit TRBD1. Germline V gene sequence: CDR1 MNHEY, CDR2 SMNVEV (reference sequence). Germline trimming cut 1 base from V and 1 base from J; bases unmatched to any gene: 2. CDR3 length equals 15 residues. In nucleotides, the CDR3 is TGTGCCAGCAGTTTATTGGGACAGGCCCAAGAGACCCAGTACTTC. Amino acid sequence: CASSLLGQAQETQYF.

The rearrangement uses TRBV6-1 and TRBJ1-6, with D maybe TRBD1 (5 bases). V was pared by 2 bases and J by 6 bases, with 11 bases between. The CDR3 has 15 amino acids. CDR1 is MNHNS and CDR2 is SASEGT in the germline V gene. CDR3 amino acids: CASSERGRGNSPLHF. DNA for the CDR3: TGTGCCAGCAGTGAAAGGGGTAGGGGTAATTCACCCCTCCACTTT.

This chain links TRBV24-1 with TRBJ2-2, with 9 bases that match TRBD1. J lost 4 bases, V lost 6 bases, and 8 bases had no gene match. The CDR3 is 16 amino acids. From germline, CDR1 is KGHDR and CDR2 SFDVKD. The CDR3, as DNA: TGTGCCACCAGTAGGACAGGGGCCGAGACCACCGGGGAGCTGTTTTTT. Its translation: CATSRTGAETTGELFF.

The chain links TRBV10-3 to TRBJ2-2; the D gene is possibly TRBD2 (7 bases). This CDR3 is 12 amino acids long. The germline gives CDR1 ENHRY, CDR2 SYGVKD. With 8 bases removed from V and 7 bases from J, the gap between germline ends came to 11 bases. CDR3 bases: TGTGCCATCGGGAGGGACATCGGGGAGCTGTTTTTT. This codes for CAIGRDIGELFF.

The chain is built from TRBV6-5 and TRBJ1-2; D unresolved. Germline values: CDR1 MNHEY, CDR2 SVGAGI. V lost 2 bases, J lost 0 bases, and 13 bases lay in between. This CDR3 has 16 residues. The CDR3 DNA reads as TGTGCCAGCAGTTACAATCTTTGGGAGACTAACTATGGCTACACCTTC. This sequence encodes CASSYNLWETNYGYTF.

The chain has TRBV21-1 and TRBJ2-1; the table's D call, TRBD1, was not checked against the DNA. TRBV21-1 is a listed pseudogene. The CDR3 runs to 17 residues. CDR3 sequence (DNA): TGTGCCAGCAGCAAAAGGTTCCCCGACAGGGGCAACAATGAGCAGTTCTTC. Its protein product is CASSKRFPDRGNNEQFF.

The rearrangement joins TRBV5-1 to TRBJ1-3; D is ambiguous. This CDR3 contains 13 residues. Germline values: CDR1 SGHRS, CDR2 YFSETQ. Between the trimmed V and J ends, which lost 4 bases and 0 bases, there was a span of 5 bases. CDR3 coding DNA: TGCGCCAGCAGCCGAGACTCTGGAAACACCATATATTTT. Translation: CASSRDSGNTIYF.

The genes are TRBV10-1 and TRBJ2-5; D is possibly TRBD1 (5 bases). The germline V gene encodes CDR1 WNHNN and CDR2 SYGVQD (reference sequence). This CDR3 is built from 14 residues. Trimming left V 4 bases short and J 3 bases short, with 12 bases between. CDR3 DNA: TGCGCCAGCAGTGGGGGCCTGACCGAAGAGACCCAGTACTTC. Encoded protein: CASSGGLTEETQYF.

The chain employs TRBV25-1 and TRBJ1-2; D perhaps matches TRBD1 (6 bases). Trimming removed 8 bases from V and 6 bases from J, with 13 bases in between. The CDR3 runs to 12 residues. The germline gives CDR1 MGHDK, CDR2 SYGVNS. CDR3 amino acids: CASLGGGNGYTF. For the CDR3, the DNA is TGTGCCAGCCTAGGGGGGGGGAATGGCTACACCTTC.

The chain combines TRBV7-9 with TRBJ2-3; 8 positions agree with TRBD2. The CDR3 runs to 14 residues. Germline values: CDR1 SEHNR, CDR2 FQNEAQ (reference sequence). After removal of 6 bases from V and 6 bases from J, the junction contained 8 bases not matched to a gene. The CDR3, as DNA: TGTGCCAGCAGATCCAGCGGGGGAAGCGATACGCAGTATTTT. Translated: CASRSSGGSDTQYF.

V usage is TRBV3-1 (or the pseudogene TRBV3-2) and J usage is TRBJ2-6; the match to TRBD1 covers 11 bases. Unmatched junction bases numbered 6, after V lost 2 bases and J lost 0 bases. Germline values: CDR1 LGHDT, CDR2 YNNKEL (reference sequence). This CDR3 region has 19 residues. The CDR3 reads CASSQYSGTGGSGANVLTF. The CDR3 DNA sequence: TGTGCCAGCAGCCAATACTCCGGGACAGGGGGCTCTGGGGCCAACGTCCTGACTTTC.

The chain employs TRBV7-9 and TRBJ2-1, with TRBD1 as a possible D gene (6 bases). This CDR3 is built from 17 residues. Trimming stripped 5 bases from V and 2 bases from J, with 19 bases between. Germline V gives CDR1 SEHNR, CDR2 FQNEAQ (reference sequence). This CDR3 is CASSHPRDNYAYNEQFF. In nucleotides, the CDR3 is TGTGCCAGCAGCCACCCGAGGGACAATTACGCCTACAATGAGCAGTTCTTC.

The genes are TRBV2 and TRBJ1-5; the match to TRBD1 covers 9 bases. Germline CDR1 reads SNHLY; CDR2 reads FYNNEI. V lost 2 bases to trimming and J lost 7 bases; unmatched junction nucleotides: 6. This CDR3 is built from 15 residues. CDR3 DNA: TGTGCCAGCAGTGAATACGGGACAGGGATCCAGCCCCAGCATTTT. Translating it yields CASSEYGTGIQPQHF.

V is TRBV10-3 and J is TRBJ2-3; D might be TRBD1 (6 bases). Germline CDR1 ENHRY, CDR2 SYGVKD. The CDR3 contains 14 residues. The V and J ends lost 11 bases and 5 bases respectively, with 20 bases between them. CDR3 region: CAAASGQGIDTQYF. The CDR3 DNA sequence: TGTGCCGCCGCGTCCGGGCAGGGGATAGATACGCAGTATTTT.

This chain joins TRBV10-3 and TRBJ2-4, with 9 bases matching TRBD1. Losses at the gene ends were 2 bases for V and 2 bases for J; bases not matched to a gene: 10. The CDR3 consists of 18 residues. CDR1 and CDR2 (germline): ENHRY, SYGVKD. The CDR3 DNA follows: TGTGCCATCAGTGAGACAGGGGGCAATTACGGGTCCAAAAACATTCAGTACTTC. Translated, it gives CAISETGGNYGSKNIQYF.

This sequence joins TRBV3-1 (or the pseudogene TRBV3-2) and TRBJ1-5; D not certain. This CDR3 has 15 residues. Trimming took off 0 bases at V and 5 bases at J, with 11 bases between the two ends. Germline V gene data show CDR1 as LGHDT and CDR2 as YNNKEL (reference sequence). CDR3 bases: TGTGCCAGCAGCCAAGATCTCCGGCGGGATCAGCCCCAGCATTTT. It is translated as CASSQDLRRDQPQHF.

The V and J genes are TRBV9 and TRBJ2-1, with 15 bases that match TRBD2. The ends lost 3 bases at V and 6 bases at J; junction bases unmatched: 4. Germline V CDR1 and CDR2: SGDLS, YYNGEE. This CDR3 has 16 residues. The CDR3 region has the DNA TGTGCCAGCAGCGAAACGGGACTAGCGGGGGGCAATGAGCAGTTCTTC. Translating gives CASSETGLAGGNEQFF. The variable domain in full, with the rest retrieved from reference TRBV9 and TRBJ2-1, is DSGVTQTPKHLITATGQRVTLRCSPRSGDLSVYWYQQSLDQGLQFLIQYYNGEERAKGNILERFSAQQFPDLHSELNLSSLELGDSALYFCASSETGLAGGNEQFFGPGTRLTVL.

To note about this clone: Distinct nucleotide sequences in the sample also encode this CDR3. The rearrangement uses TRBV6-5 and TRBJ1-5; D not resolved. From germline, CDR1 is MNHEY and CDR2 SVGAGI. CDR3 size: 13 residues. Trimming shortened V by 2 bases and J by 2 bases, and 4 bases separated the two germline ends. The CDR3 spells CASSYQGNQPQHF. The CDR3 bases are TGTGCCAGCAGTTACCAGGGCAATCAGCCCCAGCATTTT.